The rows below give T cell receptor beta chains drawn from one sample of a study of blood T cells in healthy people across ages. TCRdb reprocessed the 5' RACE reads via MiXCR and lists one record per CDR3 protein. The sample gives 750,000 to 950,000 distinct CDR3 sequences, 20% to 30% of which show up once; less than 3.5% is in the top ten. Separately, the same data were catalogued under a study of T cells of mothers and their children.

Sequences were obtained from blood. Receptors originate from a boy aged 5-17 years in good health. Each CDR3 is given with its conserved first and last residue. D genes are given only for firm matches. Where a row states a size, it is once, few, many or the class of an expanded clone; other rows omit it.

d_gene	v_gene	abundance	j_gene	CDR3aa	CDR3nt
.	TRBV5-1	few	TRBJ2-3	CASSLGGETDTQYF	TGCGCCAGCAGCTTGGGGGGCGAGACAGATACGCAGTATTTT
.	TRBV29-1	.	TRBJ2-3	CSGRGVDTQYF	TGCAGCGGACGAGGAGTAGATACGCAGTATTTT
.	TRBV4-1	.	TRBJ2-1	CASSQGELYNEQFF	TGCGCCAGCAGCCAAGGGGAGCTCTACAATGAGCAGTTCTTC
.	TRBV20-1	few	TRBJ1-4	CSARDERGNEKLFF	TGCAGTGCTAGAGATGAAAGAGGGAATGAAAAACTGTTTTTT
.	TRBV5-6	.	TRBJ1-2	CASSLVDSGNGYTF	TGTGCCAGCAGCTTGGTGGACTCAGGGAATGGCTACACCTTC
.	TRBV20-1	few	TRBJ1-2	CSAPQGSGYTF	TGCAGTGCTCCTCAGGGATCTGGCTACACCTTC
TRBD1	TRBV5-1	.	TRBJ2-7	CAGSLQGAHEQYF	TGCGCCGGCAGCCTACAGGGGGCCCACGAGCAGTACTTC
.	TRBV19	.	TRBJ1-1	CASSIGYNPEAFF	TGTGCCAGTAGTATTGGGTACAACCCTGAAGCTTTCTTT
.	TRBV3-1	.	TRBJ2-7	CASSQAGHEQYF	TGTGCCAGCAGCCAAGCGGGTCACGAGCAGTACTTC
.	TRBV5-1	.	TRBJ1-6	CASSLDPGTSPLHF	TGCGCCAGCAGCTTAGACCCCGGGACTTCACCCCTCCACTTT
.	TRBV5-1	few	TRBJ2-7	CASSLGPVIYEQYF	TGCGCCAGCAGCTTGGGACCAGTTATCTACGAGCAGTACTTC
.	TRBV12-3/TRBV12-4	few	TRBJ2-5	CASSLIRTPQETQYF	TGTGCCAGCAGTTTAATCCGTACTCCTCAAGAGACCCAGTACTTC
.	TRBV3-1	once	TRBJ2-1	CASSGTWGTSSYNEQFF	TGTGCCAGCAGCGGGACCTGGGGAACGAGCTCCTACAATGAGCAGTTCTTC
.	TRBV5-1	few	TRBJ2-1	CASSLAIEWLAKDNEQFF	TGCGCCAGCAGCTTGGCCATTGAGTGGCTAGCGAAAGACAATGAGCAGTTCTTC
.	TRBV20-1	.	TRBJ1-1	CSASTDQGLGTEAFF	TGCAGTGCTTCGACAGATCAGGGGTTGGGCACTGAAGCTTTCTTT
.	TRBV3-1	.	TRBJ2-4	CASSREEIQYF	TGTGCCAGCAGCCGAGAAGAGATTCAGTACTTC
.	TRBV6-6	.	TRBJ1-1	CASSYPETNTEAFF	TGTGCCAGCAGTTACCCAGAAACGAACACTGAAGCTTTCTTT
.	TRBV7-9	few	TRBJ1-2	CASSFSRVYGYTF	TGTGCCAGCAGCTTTAGCAGGGTCTATGGCTACACCTTC
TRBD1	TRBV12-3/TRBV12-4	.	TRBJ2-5	CAGSPDRERQETQYF	TGTGCCGGCAGCCCCGACAGGGAGCGACAAGAGACCCAGTACTTC
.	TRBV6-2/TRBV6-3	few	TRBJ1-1	CASTALWDEAFF	TGTGCCAGCACCGCATTATGGGATGAAGCTTTCTTT
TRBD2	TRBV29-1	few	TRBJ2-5	CSVEDTGTSGGQETQYF	TGCAGCGTTGAAGACACCGGGACTAGCGGGGGTCAAGAGACCCAGTACTTC
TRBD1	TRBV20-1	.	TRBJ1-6	CSAYTGTGGAYSPLHF	TGCAGTGCTTACACCGGGACAGGGGGCGCTTATTCACCCCTCCACTTT
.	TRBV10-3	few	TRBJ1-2	CAISEEWTRGSYTF	TGTGCCATCAGTGAGGAATGGACAAGGGGTAGCTACACCTTC
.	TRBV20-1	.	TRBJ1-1	CSARREGLNTEAFF	TGCAGTGCTAGAAGGGAGGGGTTGAACACTGAAGCTTTCTTT
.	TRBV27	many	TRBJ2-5	CASSSQGETQYF	TGTGCCAGCAGTTCACAGGGAGAGACCCAGTACTTC
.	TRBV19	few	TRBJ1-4	CASSTQGNEKLFF	TGTGCCAGTAGTACTCAGGGAAATGAAAAACTGTTTTTT
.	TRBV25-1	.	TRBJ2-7	CASSGTFSYEQYF	TGTGCCAGCAGTGGGACTTTTTCCTACGAGCAGTACTTC
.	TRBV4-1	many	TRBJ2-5	CASSQAGTYQETQYF	TGCGCCAGCAGCCAGGCAGGGACGTACCAAGAGACCCAGTACTTC
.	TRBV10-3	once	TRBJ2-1	CAPGISYNEQFF	TGTGCCCCGGGGATCTCCTACAATGAGCAGTTCTTC
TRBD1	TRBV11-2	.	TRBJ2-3	CASSQPGQTLSREGHTQYF	TGTGCCAGCAGTCAACCGGGACAGACACTTTCCCGAGAGGGACATACGCAGTATTTT
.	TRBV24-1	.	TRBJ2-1	CATSDHVASSYNEQFF	TGTGCCACCAGTGACCATGTTGCAAGCTCCTACAATGAGCAGTTCTTC
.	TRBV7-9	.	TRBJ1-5	CASSLGTGFNQPQHF	TGCGCCAGCAGCTTAGGAACAGGGTTCAATCAGCCCCAGCATTTT
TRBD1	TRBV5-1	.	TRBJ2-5	CASRKPGQGLETQYF	TGCGCCAGCAGAAAACCGGGACAGGGTTTGGAGACCCAGTACTTC
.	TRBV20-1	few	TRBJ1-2	CSARDYGYTF	TGCAGTGCTAGAGATTATGGCTACACCTTC
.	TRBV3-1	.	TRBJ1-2	CASSTRNGRGYGYTF	TGTGCCAGCAGCACCAGGAACGGGAGGGGTTATGGCTACACCTTC
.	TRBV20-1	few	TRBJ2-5	CSARGPSDSETQYF	TGCAGTGCTAGAGGGCCGTCAGACTCGGAGACCCAGTACTTC
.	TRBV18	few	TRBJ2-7	CASSRWDPYEQYF	TGTGCCAGCTCAAGGTGGGACCCCTACGAGCAGTACTTC
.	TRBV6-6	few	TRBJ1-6	CASSYSKESPLHF	TGTGCCAGCAGTTACTCGAAAGAATCACCCCTCCACTTT
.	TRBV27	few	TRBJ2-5	CASSLLGRYQETQYF	TGTGCCAGCAGTTTACTCGGCAGATACCAAGAGACCCAGTACTTC
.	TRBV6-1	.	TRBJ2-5	CASSGGPGPGETQYF	TGTGCCAGCAGTGGAGGCCCGGGACCGGGAGAGACCCAGTACTTC
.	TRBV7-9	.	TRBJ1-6	CASSVTFRGGNSPLHF	TGTGCCAGCAGCGTTACCTTCAGGGGCGGGAATTCACCCCTCCACTTT
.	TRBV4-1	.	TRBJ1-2	CASSPGIADYGYTF	TGCGCCAGCAGCCCCGGCATAGCAGACTATGGCTACACCTTC
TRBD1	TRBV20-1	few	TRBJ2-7	CSARDPQGSYEQYF	TGCAGTGCTCGAGATCCACAGGGGTCCTACGAGCAGTACTTC
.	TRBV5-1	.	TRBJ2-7	CASKQGRRDEQYF	TGCGCCAGCAAGCAGGGGCGTCGGGACGAGCAGTACTTC
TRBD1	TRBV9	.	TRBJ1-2	CACSVESRGQGTGYTF	TGTGCCTGCAGCGTAGAATCGAGGGGGCAGGGTACAGGCTACACCTTC
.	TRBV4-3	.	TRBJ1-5	CASSGDRFGQPQHF	TGCGCCAGCAGCGGCGACAGGTTCGGGCAGCCCCAGCATTTT
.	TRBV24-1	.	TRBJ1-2	CATSGPGESGYTF	TGTGCCACCAGTGGCCCAGGGGAGTCTGGCTACACCTTC
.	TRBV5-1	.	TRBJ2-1	CASSYVPGAYNEQFF	TGCGCCAGCAGCTACGTTCCGGGGGCCTACAATGAGCAGTTCTTC
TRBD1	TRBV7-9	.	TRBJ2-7	CASSLADRDVYEQYF	TGTGCCAGCAGCTTAGCTGACAGGGACGTCTACGAGCAGTACTTC
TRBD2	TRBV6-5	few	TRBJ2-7	CASSSGPNRRGGTYEQYF	TGTGCCAGCAGTTCTGGGCCCAACAGGCGGGGGGGTACCTACGAGCAGTACTTC
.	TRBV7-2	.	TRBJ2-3	CASSLGRGRTDTQYF	TGTGCCAGCAGCTTAGGCAGAGGCCGCACAGATACGCAGTATTTT
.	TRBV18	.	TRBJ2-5	CASSPVGGAPINQETQYF	TGTGCCAGCTCACCAGTTGGAGGGGCCCCAATCAACCAAGAGACCCAGTACTTC
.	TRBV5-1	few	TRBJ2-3	CASSLEGPLLADTQYF	TGCGCCAGCAGCTTGGAAGGACCCCTATTGGCAGATACGCAGTATTTT
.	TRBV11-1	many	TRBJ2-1	CASSRFPFLSPEQFF	TGTGCCAGCAGCCGGTTCCCCTTTTTGAGCCCTGAGCAGTTCTTC
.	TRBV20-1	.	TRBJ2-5	CSAPILSGEETQYF	TGCAGTGCTCCAATACTTAGCGGAGAAGAGACCCAGTACTTC
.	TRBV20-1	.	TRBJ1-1	CSPRGNTEAFF	TGCAGTCCCCGGGGCAACACTGAAGCTTTCTTT
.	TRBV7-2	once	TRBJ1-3	CASSYPLTGSGNTIYF	TGTGCCAGCAGCTACCCCCTGACAGGATCTGGAAACACCATATATTTT